The 31 T cell receptor beta chains in this list originate from one sample, sequenced in a study of response to subunit inactivated influenza vaccine. A single record per CDR3 protein comes from TCRdb applying MiXCR to the RT-PCR reads. The sample consists of approximately 500,000 distinct CDR3 sequences, roughly 23% of them appearing once. This sample was shared with a second study, whose subject was T cells expressing NK-cell markers. From that second work: Production of TCR beta cDNA relied on 5'RACE template switching with UMIs.

The sample consisted of CD4+ T cells sorted from PBMCs, taken approximately 13 days after vaccination. These receptors all come from a man between 45 and 60 years old who received an inactivated influenza vaccine.

This clonotype was recorded many times. The chain combines TRBV29-1 with TRBJ2-5; possibly TRBD1 or TRBD2 for D (6 bases each). The germline V gene has CDR1 SQVTM and CDR2 ANQGSEA. CDR3 length: 13 amino acids. Trimming took 4 bases from V and 5 from J, leaving 14 bases between them. In DNA, the CDR3 is TGCAGCGTTGGTCCGGGGGCAGGGGAGACCCAGTACTTC. Its translation is CSVGPGAGETQYF.

This clonotype has only one observation. This chain joins TRBV9 and TRBJ2-2, with D perhaps given as TRBD1 or TRBD2 (7 bases each). The CDR3 contains 13 residues. In germline, CDR1 is SGDLS, CDR2 YYNGEE. V lost 5 bases and J 10 bases, leaving 15 bases between the germline ends. CDR3: CASRSRGGQELFF. The DNA for the CDR3 is TGTGCCAGCAGGTCCAGGGGGGGACAGGAGCTGTTTTTT.

This clonotype has only a few counts. The J gene is TRBJ2-2, the V gene TRBV5-1; either TRBD1 or TRBD2 may supply D (5 bases each). Trimming stripped 3 bases from V and 4 bases from J, with 16 bases between. CDR1 and CDR2 (germline): SGHRS, YFSETQ. The length of the CDR3 is 16 residues. Written as DNA, the CDR3 is TGCGCCAGCAGCTCCATTGGGACCGGAGCCACCGGGGAGCTGTTTTTT. Translated: CASSSIGTGATGELFF.

This clonotype appeared a few times. The rearrangement links TRBV4-3 to TRBJ1-1, with D hard to call. Trimming pared 1 base from V and 0 bases from J, leaving 15 bases between. The V gene's germline CDR1 is LGHNA and CDR2 YSLEER. CDR3 size: 17 residues. The CDR3 coding sequence is TGCGCCAGCAGCCAAGGGCTTGGAAAGGGCATGAACACTGAAGCTTTCTTT. It specifies CASSQGLGKGMNTEAFF.

V gene TRBV5-1 combines with J gene TRBJ2-1, with TRBD1 matching over 11 bases. The V and J ends lost 3 bases and 8 bases, in that order; junction bases with no gene match: 7. Germline loops: CDR1 SGHRS, CDR2 YFSETQ. This CDR3 is 15 amino acids long. CDR3 sequence reads: CASSSGTGGRDEQFF. The CDR3 DNA follows: TGCGCCAGCAGCTCTGGGACAGGGGGTCGCGATGAGCAGTTCTTC.

The rearrangement links TRBV5-1 to TRBJ2-7; the D gene could be TRBD1 or TRBD2 (6 bases each). The V gene lost 4 bases and the J gene lost 2 bases, with 19 bases spanning the gap. From germline, CDR1 is SGHRS and CDR2 YFSETQ. The CDR3 has 16 amino acids. The CDR3 coding sequence is TGCGCCAGCAGCAAGATCGGGGGCGGTGGGGCCTACGAGCAGTACTTC. It translates to CASSKIGGGGAYEQYF.

The chain couples TRBV29-1 to TRBJ1-1, with 10 bases fitting TRBD1. The V gene end was trimmed by 7 bases and the J gene end by 6 bases; junction bases not matched to a gene: 5. The germline V gene has CDR1 SQVTM and CDR2 ANQGSEA. The CDR3 runs 12 residues. CDR3 sequence (DNA): TGCAGCGCCGGACAGGGGGTTTCTGAAGCTTTCTTT. Its protein product is CSAGQGVSEAFF.

V gene TRBV12-3 or TRBV12-4 combines with J gene TRBJ2-2; D not resolved. The CDR3 covers 15 residues. V was shortened by 5 bases and J by 1 base, with 11 bases between the two germline ends. CDR3 DNA sequence: TGTGCCAGCAGTCAGCCGGGTCAGAACACCGGGGAGCTGTTTTTT. This translates into CASSQPGQNTGELFF.

The table lists this clonotype with a few counts. The chain recombines TRBV6-1 with TRBJ1-6; D is ambiguous. CDR3 size: 15 residues. Germline values: CDR1 MNHNS, CDR2 SASEGT. Trimming removed 6 bases at V and 10 bases at J, with 19 bases between. The CDR3 coding sequence is TGTGCCAGCAGCGAAAGACAAACCTCCTCCTCACCCCTCCACTTT. Residues: CASSERQTSSSPLHF.

The chain combines TRBV20-1 with TRBJ1-4; TRBD1 aligns across 11 bases. The CDR3 is 16 amino acids. J was trimmed by 3 bases and V by 6 bases; bases with no gene match: 9. The germline V gene has CDR1 DFQATT and CDR2 SNEGSKA (reference sequence). The CDR3 region is CSARRTGGKANEKLFF. CDR3 in DNA: TGCAGTGCAAGACGGACAGGGGGCAAGGCTAATGAAAAACTGTTTTTT.

V usage is TRBV20-1 and J usage is TRBJ1-5, with D perhaps matching TRBD1 (6 bases). The germline gives CDR1 DFQATT, CDR2 SNEGSKA (reference sequence). The CDR3 covers 13 residues. Between the trimmed V and J ends, which lost 7 bases and 6 bases, there was a span of 16 bases. Here the CDR3 reads CSVRGGMGQPQHF. The CDR3 region has the DNA TGCAGTGTCAGGGGTGGGATGGGTCAGCCCCAGCATTTT.

This clonotype turned up a few times. CDR3 nucleotides: TGTGCCAGCAGCCCCCGGGGCGGTGGAAACACCATATATTTT. It translates to CASSPRGGGNTIYF. The chain combines TRBV3-1 with TRBJ1-3; D perhaps matches TRBD1 (5 bases). The CDR3 totals 14 residues. The germline V gene has CDR1 LGHDT and CDR2 YNNKEL (reference sequence). Trimming pared 4 bases from V and 3 bases from J, leaving 10 bases between. Drawing the rest from reference TRBV3-1 and TRBJ1-3, the complete variable domain is DTAVSQTPKYLVTQMGNDKSIKCEQNLGHDTMYWYKQDSKKFLKIMFSYNNKELIINETVPNRFSPKSPDKAHLNLHINSLELGDSAVYFCASSPRGGGNTIYFGEGSWLTVV.

A few counts support this clonotype. The J gene is TRBJ2-5, the V gene TRBV20-1; D not resolved. Trimming left V 6 bases short and J 5 bases short, with 19 bases between. The V gene's germline CDR1 is DFQATT and CDR2 SNEGSKA (reference sequence). The CDR3 runs to 14 residues. The DNA for the CDR3 is TGCAGTGCCCTGGCCCTCCCCCTAAAGGAGACCCAGTACTTC. This codes for CSALALPLKETQYF.

This clonotype has more than one count but fewer than ten. J is TRBJ2-7 and V is TRBV6-5, with TRBD1 matching 7 bases. CDR3 length: 15 residues. The V gene's germline CDR1 is MNHEY and CDR2 SVGAGI. V trimming: 2 bases; J trimming: 0 bases; junction bases outside the gene matches: 4. CDR3 in amino acids: CASSYGAGGSYEQYF. The CDR3, as DNA: TGTGCCAGCAGTTACGGGGCAGGGGGCTCCTACGAGCAGTACTTC.

The chain recombines TRBV29-1 with TRBJ1-5; 7 nucleotides match TRBD1. V lost 4 bases to trimming and J lost 0 bases; unmatched junction nucleotides: 6. The length of the CDR3 is 15 residues. From germline, CDR1 is SQVTM and CDR2 ANQGSEA. Written as DNA, the CDR3 is TGCAGCGTTGGACAGGGAACTAATAGCAATCAGCCCCAGCATTTT. Amino acids: CSVGQGTNSNQPQHF.

This clonotype was observed many times. This sequence joins TRBV6-2 or TRBV6-3 and TRBJ2-1; 12 bases align to TRBD2. Germline values: CDR1 MNHEY, CDR2 SVGEGT. The CDR3 is 15 residues long. V lost 5 bases and J lost 9; bases outside the gene matches: 8. CDR3 loop: CASSTGTSGFGEQFF. In nucleotides, the CDR3 is TGTGCCAGCAGTACCGGGACTAGCGGGTTTGGTGAGCAGTTCTTC.

This chain joins TRBV20-1 and TRBJ1-5; D unresolved. Trimming pared 6 bases from V and 0 bases from J, leaving 12 bases between. The CDR3 totals 14 residues. Germline CDR1 reads DFQATT; CDR2 reads SNEGSKA (reference sequence). CDR3 region: CSARMDVSNQPQHF. The CDR3 region has the DNA TGCAGTGCCCGAATGGACGTTAGCAATCAGCCCCAGCATTTT.

This clonotype was detected only a few times. This chain uses TRBV6-2 or TRBV6-3 with TRBJ2-7; possibly TRBD2 for D (6 bases). V lost 6 bases and J lost 3, with 15 bases in between. Germline CDR1 reads MNHEY; CDR2 reads SVGEGT. This CDR3 is built from 14 residues. The CDR3 reads CASRRSGFLYEQYF. The CDR3 DNA follows: TGTGCCAGCAGACGTAGCGGATTCCTCTACGAGCAGTACTTC.

The rearrangement links TRBV15 to TRBJ1-2; D possibly corresponds to TRBD1 (5 bases). Germline lookup yields CDR1 LNHNV and CDR2 YYDKDF (reference sequence). This CDR3 spans 13 amino acids. V was clipped by 1 base and J by 4 bases, with 7 bases between them. This CDR3 is CATSRGGLYGYTF. CDR3 nucleotides: TGTGCCACCAGCAGAGGGGGCCTCTATGGCTACACCTTC.

This clonotype showed up just a few times. The V call is TRBV30, the J call TRBJ2-7, with a possible D match to TRBD1 (6 bases). The CDR3 has 16 amino acids. Germline assignment: CDR1 GTSNPN and CDR2 SVGIG (reference sequence). Trimming removed 2 bases from V and 4 bases from J, with 21 bases in between. The CDR3 nucleotides read TGTGCCTGGAGTTACTTGCAGGGGCGTTTGCGGTACGAGCAGTACTTC. Translation gives CAWSYLQGRLRYEQYF. The full variable domain, with the rest looked up from reference TRBV30 and TRBJ2-7, is SQTIHQWPATLVQPVGSPLSLECTVEGTSNPNLYWYRQAAGRGLQLLFYSVGIGQISSEVPQNLSASRPQDRQFILSSKKLLLSDSGFYLCAWSYLQGRLRYEQYFGPGTRLTVT.

This rearrangement joins TRBV6-5 to TRBJ2-4; the match to TRBD1 covers 10 bases. V dropped 2 bases and J dropped 1; count of bases not matched to a gene: 11. Germline V gene sequence: CDR1 MNHEY, CDR2 SVGAGI. The CDR3 has 19 amino acids. CDR3 nucleotide sequence: TGTGCCAGCAGTTACACCGGGACAGGGGTAGCATTGGCCAAAAACATTCAGTACTTC. Protein sequence: CASSYTGTGVALAKNIQYF.

This clonotype was found a few times. The genes are TRBV3-1 and TRBJ1-2, with no clear D. The germline V and J ends were trimmed by 6 bases and 10 bases, with 21 bases remaining between them. CDR1 is LGHDT, CDR2 YNNKEL, per germline (reference sequence). The CDR3 is 14 residues long. CDR3 bases: TGTGCCAGCAGTAAAGGGAGGAGTTCCTTAACCTACACCTTC. Encoded protein: CASSKGRSSLTYTF.

V is TRBV9 and J is TRBJ2-3; the match to TRBD2 covers 9 bases. CDR1 is SGDLS and CDR2 is YYNGEE in the germline V gene. Trimming removed 0 bases from V and 14 bases from J; junction bases left unmatched: 13. This CDR3 is built from 15 residues. The CDR3 region is CASSVGGLAPQVLYF. DNA of the CDR3: TGTGCCAGCAGCGTAGGTGGACTAGCGCCGCAAGTCTTGTATTTT.

In this sample, this clonotype turned up a few times. The chain has TRBV18 and TRBJ2-5; D is undetermined. CDR3 size: 13 residues. V was pared by 3 bases and J by 5 bases, with 10 bases between. Germline CDR1 reads KGHSH; CDR2 reads LQKENI. The CDR3 loop reads CASSPSTHETQYF. CDR3 coding DNA: TGTGCCAGCTCACCTTCCACACATGAGACCCAGTACTTC.

J is TRBJ2-3 and V is TRBV6-2 or TRBV6-3, with D tentatively TRBD1 (6 bases). Germline V CDR1 and CDR2: MNHEY, SVGEGT. CDR3 length: 14 amino acids. Trimming cost V 4 bases and J 4 bases, with 12 bases left between them. The CDR3 region has the DNA TGTGCCAGCAGTTGGGCACAGGGACCAGATACGCAGTATTTT. This translates into CASSWAQGPDTQYF.

The V gene is TRBV7-2, the J gene TRBJ2-7; 8 bases line up with TRBD1. The trim removed 5 bases at V and 7 bases at J, leaving 10 bases unmatched. Germline V gene data show CDR1 as SGHTA and CDR2 as FQGNSA. This CDR3 region has 14 residues. The CDR3 DNA reads as TGTGCCAGCAGCCTACCGGACAGGGCTTGGGAGCAGTACTTC. It is translated as CASSLPDRAWEQYF.

A remark on this clonotype: At one end, the junction sequence differs from germline, possibly due to a read error. The genes are TRBV7-7 and TRBJ2-2; TRBD2 matches at 7 bases. The CDR3 contains 16 residues. Looked up from germline, CDR1 is SSHAT and CDR2 is FNYEAQ (reference sequence). The DNA for the CDR3 is TGTGCTAGCAGCTTCGTCCCGTTCGGGGGGACCGGGGAGCTGTTTTTT. Translation gives CASSFVPFGGTGELFF.

The gene calls are TRBV6-2 or TRBV6-3 and TRBJ2-7; D is perhaps TRBD1 (6 bases). V was cut by 6 bases and J by 6 bases, with 18 bases left in between. From germline, CDR1 is MNHEY and CDR2 SVGEGT. CDR3 size: 14 residues. This CDR3 is CASRNDRFATEQYF. As DNA, the CDR3 is TGTGCCAGCAGGAACGACAGGTTTGCGACCGAGCAGTACTTC.

There are a few counts of this clonotype. The V gene is TRBV5-6, the J gene TRBJ1-2, with D possibly TRBD1 on 6 matching bases. V was clipped by 4 bases and J by 1 base, with 11 bases between them. The V gene's germline CDR1 is SGHDT and CDR2 YYEEEE. This CDR3 is built from 14 residues. The CDR3 protein is CASSPQGVNYGYTF. In DNA form, the CDR3 reads TGTGCCAGCAGCCCACAGGGCGTTAACTATGGCTACACCTTC.

The chain joins TRBV3-1 to TRBJ2-7, with D perhaps matching TRBD1 or TRBD2 (6 bases each). V shed 2 bases and J shed 0 bases, with 20 bases lying between them. The CDR3 runs to 18 residues. The germline CDR1 and CDR2 sequences are LGHDT and YNNKEL (reference sequence). In DNA form, the CDR3 reads TGTGCCAGCAGCCAACGGCCAGGGGTTAGCGGCACCTCCTACGAGCAGTACTTC. This encodes CASSQRPGVSGTSYEQYF.

The genes are TRBV7-2 and TRBJ2-3, with no clear D. Trimming shortened V by 5 bases and J by 6 bases, and 18 bases separated the two germline ends. Germline CDR1 reads SGHTA; CDR2 reads FQGNSA. This CDR3 is built from 15 residues. CDR3 nucleotides: TGTGCCAGCAGCCTGTCTATCAAGTCACCGGATACGCAGTATTTT. It translates to CASSLSIKSPDTQYF.